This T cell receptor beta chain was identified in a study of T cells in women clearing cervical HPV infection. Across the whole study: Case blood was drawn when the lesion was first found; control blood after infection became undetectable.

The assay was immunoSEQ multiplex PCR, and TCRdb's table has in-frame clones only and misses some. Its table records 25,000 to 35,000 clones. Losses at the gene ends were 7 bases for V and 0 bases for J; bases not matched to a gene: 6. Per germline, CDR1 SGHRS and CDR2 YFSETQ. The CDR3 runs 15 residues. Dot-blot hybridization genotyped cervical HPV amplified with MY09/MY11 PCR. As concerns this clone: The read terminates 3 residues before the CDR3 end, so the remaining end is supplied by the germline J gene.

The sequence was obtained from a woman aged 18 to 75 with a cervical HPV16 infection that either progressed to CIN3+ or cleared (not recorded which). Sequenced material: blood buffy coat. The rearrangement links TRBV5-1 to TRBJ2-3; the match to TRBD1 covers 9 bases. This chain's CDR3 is CASSNRGLSTDTQYF. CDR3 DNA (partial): TGCGCCAGCTCCAACAGGGGGCTGAGCACAGATACG.